This TCR beta chain came from a study of T-cell reconstitution after alpha-beta-depleted transplantation in children. Notes on the study in general: There were some patients whose high TCRbeta diversity at day 60 came from surviving recipient T cells and thymic progenitors. There were reportedly several hundred expanded graft clones from which alpha-beta T cells came about two months after transplant. Counts and diversity of T cells one year after transplant came mostly from newly produced T cells.

Unique molecular identifiers tagged the TCRbeta library. TCRdb re-called the PCR reads through MiXCR, storing one row per CDR3 protein. The profile shows over 120,000 distinct CDR3 sequences, around 10% of them singletons. This clonotype was seen ten or more times. Its antigen is currently unknown. The receptor was isolated from a female patient aged 2-10 years who had a stem cell transplant for congenital amegakaryocytic thrombocytopenia, so the T cells may come from the graft donor. The sample in question was PBMCs, mostly from graft donor cells, obtained 180 days after TCRalphabeta/CD19-depleted stem cell transplant.

The CDR3 nucleotides are TGTGCCAGCAGTTCCCCCCCCGGTTACGAGCAGTACTTC. Its protein product is CASSSPPGYEQYF. The rearrangement uses TRBV28 and TRBJ2-7; D call uncertain. V lost 4 bases and J lost 4, with 11 bases in between. The CDR3 totals 13 residues. The V gene's germline CDR1 is MDHEN and CDR2 SYDVKM.